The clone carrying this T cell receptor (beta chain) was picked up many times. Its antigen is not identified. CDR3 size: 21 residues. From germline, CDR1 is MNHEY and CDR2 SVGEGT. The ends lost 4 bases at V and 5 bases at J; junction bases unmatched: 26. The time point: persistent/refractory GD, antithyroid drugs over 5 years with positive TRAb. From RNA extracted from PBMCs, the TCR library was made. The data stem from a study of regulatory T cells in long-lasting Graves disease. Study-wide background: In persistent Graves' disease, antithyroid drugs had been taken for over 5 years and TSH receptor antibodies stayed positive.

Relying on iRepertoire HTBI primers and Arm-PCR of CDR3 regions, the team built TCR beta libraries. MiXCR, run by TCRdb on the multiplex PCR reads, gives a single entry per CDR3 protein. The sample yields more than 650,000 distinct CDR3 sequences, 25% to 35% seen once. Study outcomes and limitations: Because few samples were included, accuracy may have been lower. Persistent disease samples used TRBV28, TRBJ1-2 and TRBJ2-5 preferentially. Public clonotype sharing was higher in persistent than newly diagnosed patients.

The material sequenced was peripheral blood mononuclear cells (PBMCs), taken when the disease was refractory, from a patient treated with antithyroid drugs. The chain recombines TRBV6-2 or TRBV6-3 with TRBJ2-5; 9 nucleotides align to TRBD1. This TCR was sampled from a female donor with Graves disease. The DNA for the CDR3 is TGTGCCAGCAGTTCCGTGCCGGGACAGGGTACATCTTCGCCCCTTAAGGAGACCCAGTACTTC. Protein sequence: CASSSVPGQGTSSPLKETQYF.